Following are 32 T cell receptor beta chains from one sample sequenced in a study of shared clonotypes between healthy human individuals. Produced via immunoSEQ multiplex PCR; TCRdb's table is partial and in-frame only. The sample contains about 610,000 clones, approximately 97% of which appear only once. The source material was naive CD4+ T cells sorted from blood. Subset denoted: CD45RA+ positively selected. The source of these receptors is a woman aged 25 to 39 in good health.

The CDR3 region is CASSLPQGTGANVLTF. The CDR3 DNA is TGTGCCAGCAGCCTACCCCAGGGGACTGGGGCCAACGTCCTGACTTTC. V usage is TRBV5-5 and J usage is TRBJ2-6, with a possible D match to TRBD1 (6 bases). Trimming pared 4 bases from V and 2 bases from J, leaving 13 bases between. This CDR3 has 16 amino acids. Looked up from germline, CDR1 is SGHKS and CDR2 is YYEKEE (reference sequence).

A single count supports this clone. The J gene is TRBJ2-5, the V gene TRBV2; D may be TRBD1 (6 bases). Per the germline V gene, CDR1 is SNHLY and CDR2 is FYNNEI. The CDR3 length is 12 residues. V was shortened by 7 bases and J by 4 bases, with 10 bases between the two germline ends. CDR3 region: CASKGVIETQYF. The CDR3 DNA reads TGTGCCAGCAAGGGGGTAATAGAGACCCAGTACTTC.

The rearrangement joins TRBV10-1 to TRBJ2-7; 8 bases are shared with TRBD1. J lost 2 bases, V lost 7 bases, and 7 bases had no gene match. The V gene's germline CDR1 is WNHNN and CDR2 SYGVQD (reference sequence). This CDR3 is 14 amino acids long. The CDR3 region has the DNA TGCGCCAGCACCCGAGACAGGGGACCCTACGAGCAGTACTTC. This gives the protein CASTRDRGPYEQYF.

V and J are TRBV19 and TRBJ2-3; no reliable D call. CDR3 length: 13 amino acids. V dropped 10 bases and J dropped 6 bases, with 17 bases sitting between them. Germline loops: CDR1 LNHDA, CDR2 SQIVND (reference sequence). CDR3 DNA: TGTGCCACGGGTTGGCAGGATTGGGATACGCAGTATTTT. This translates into CATGWQDWDTQYF.

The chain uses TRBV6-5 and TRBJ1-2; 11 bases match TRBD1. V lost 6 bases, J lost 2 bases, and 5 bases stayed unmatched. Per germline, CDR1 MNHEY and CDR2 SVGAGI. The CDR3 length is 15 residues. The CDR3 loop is CASRLDRGLNYGYTF. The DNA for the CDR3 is TGTGCCAGCAGACTGGACAGGGGGCTGAACTATGGCTACACCTTC.

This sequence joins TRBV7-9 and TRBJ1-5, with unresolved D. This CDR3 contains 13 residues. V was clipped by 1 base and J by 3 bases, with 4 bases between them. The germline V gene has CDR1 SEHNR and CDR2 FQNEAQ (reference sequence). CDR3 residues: CASSLENNQPQHF. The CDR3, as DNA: TGTGCCAGCAGCTTAGAGAACAATCAGCCCCAGCATTTT.

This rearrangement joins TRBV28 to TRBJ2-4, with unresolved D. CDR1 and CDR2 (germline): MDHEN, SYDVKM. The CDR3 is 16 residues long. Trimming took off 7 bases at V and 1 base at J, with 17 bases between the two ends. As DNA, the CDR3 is TGTGCCAGCACCTCTCGGCGCGAGATGGCCAAAAACATTCAGTACTTC. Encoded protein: CASTSRREMAKNIQYF.

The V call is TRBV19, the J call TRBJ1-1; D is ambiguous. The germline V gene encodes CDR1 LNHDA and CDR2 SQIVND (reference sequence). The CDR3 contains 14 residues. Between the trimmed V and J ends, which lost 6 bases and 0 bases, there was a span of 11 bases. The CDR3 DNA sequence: TGTGCCAGTAGATCTCGTAGTGTGAACACTGAAGCTTTCTTT. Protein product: CASRSRSVNTEAFF.

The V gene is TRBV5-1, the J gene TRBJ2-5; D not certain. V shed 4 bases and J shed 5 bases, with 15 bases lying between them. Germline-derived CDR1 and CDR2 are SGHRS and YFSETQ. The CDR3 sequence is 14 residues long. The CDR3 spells CASSLRSDWETQYF. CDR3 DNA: TGCGCCAGCAGCCTGAGATCCGACTGGGAGACCCAGTACTTC.

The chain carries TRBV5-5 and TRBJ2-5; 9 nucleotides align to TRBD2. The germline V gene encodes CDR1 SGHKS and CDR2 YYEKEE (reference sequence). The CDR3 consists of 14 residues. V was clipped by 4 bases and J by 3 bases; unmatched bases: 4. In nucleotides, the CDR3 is TGTGCCAGCAGCCGTAGACTAGCGGAAGAGACCCAGTACTTC. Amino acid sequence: CASSRRLAEETQYF.

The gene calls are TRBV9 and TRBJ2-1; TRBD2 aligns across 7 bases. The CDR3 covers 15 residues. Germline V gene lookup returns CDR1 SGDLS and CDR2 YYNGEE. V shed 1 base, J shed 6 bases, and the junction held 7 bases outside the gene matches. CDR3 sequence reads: CASSVSGIGSNEQFF. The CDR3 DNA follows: TGTGCCAGCAGCGTAAGCGGGATCGGTTCCAATGAGCAGTTCTTC.

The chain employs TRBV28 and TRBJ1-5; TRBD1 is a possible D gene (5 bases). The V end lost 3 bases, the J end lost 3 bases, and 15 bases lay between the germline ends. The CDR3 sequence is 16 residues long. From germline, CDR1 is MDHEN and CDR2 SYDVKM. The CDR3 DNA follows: TGTGCCAGCAGTTTGGAGGCGGGGACTAACAATCAGCCCCAGCATTTT. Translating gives CASSLEAGTNNQPQHF.

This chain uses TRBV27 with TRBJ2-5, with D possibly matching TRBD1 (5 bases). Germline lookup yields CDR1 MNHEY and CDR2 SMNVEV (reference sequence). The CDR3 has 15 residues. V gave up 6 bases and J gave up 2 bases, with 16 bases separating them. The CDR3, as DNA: TGTGCCAGCAGGTTTCAGGGTAGTCGTCAAGAGACCCAGTACTTC. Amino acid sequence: CASRFQGSRQETQYF.

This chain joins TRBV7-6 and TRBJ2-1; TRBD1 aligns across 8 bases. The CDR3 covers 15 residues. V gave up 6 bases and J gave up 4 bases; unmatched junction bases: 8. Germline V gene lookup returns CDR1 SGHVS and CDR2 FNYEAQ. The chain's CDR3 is CASSEGGQGYNEQFF. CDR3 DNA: TGTGCCAGCAGTGAGGGTGGACAGGGATACAATGAGCAGTTCTTC. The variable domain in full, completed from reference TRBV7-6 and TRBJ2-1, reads GAGVSQSPRYKVTKRGQDVALRCDPISGHVSLYWYRQALGQGPEFLTYFNYEAQQDKSGLPNDRFSAERPEGSISTLTIQRTEQRDSAMYRCASSEGGQGYNEQFFGPGTRLTVL.

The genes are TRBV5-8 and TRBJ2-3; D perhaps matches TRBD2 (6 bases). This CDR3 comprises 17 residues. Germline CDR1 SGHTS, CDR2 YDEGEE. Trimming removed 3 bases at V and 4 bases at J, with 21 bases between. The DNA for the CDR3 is TGTGCCAGCAGCTCTCTACCGGGGACTTTCCTCCCAGATACGCAGTATTTT. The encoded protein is CASSSLPGTFLPDTQYF.

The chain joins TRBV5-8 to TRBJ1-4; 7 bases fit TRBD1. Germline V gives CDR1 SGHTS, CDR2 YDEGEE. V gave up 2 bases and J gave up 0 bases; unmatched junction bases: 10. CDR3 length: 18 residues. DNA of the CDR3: TGTGCCAGCAGCTTCCCGATTGGGACAGACGCAACTAATGAAAAACTGTTTTTT. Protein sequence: CASSFPIGTDATNEKLFF.

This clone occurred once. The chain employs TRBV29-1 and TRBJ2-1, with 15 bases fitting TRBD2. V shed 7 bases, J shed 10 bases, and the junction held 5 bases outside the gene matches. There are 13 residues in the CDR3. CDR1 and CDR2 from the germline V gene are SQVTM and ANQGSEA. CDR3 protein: CSGGLAGGYEQFF. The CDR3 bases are TGCAGCGGCGGACTAGCGGGAGGGTACGAGCAGTTCTTC.

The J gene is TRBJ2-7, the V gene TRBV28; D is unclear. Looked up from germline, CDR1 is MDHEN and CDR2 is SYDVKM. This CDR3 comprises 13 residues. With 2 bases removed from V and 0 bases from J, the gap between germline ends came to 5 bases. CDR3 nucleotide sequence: TGTGCCAGCAGTTTACATGGCTCCTACGAGCAGTACTTC. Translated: CASSLHGSYEQYF. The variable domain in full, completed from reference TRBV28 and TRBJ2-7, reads DVKVTQSSRYLVKRTGEKVFLECVQDMDHENMFWYRQDPGLGLRLIYFSYDVKMKEKGDIPEGYSVSREKKERFSLILESASTNQTSMYLCASSLHGSYEQYFGPGTRLTVT.

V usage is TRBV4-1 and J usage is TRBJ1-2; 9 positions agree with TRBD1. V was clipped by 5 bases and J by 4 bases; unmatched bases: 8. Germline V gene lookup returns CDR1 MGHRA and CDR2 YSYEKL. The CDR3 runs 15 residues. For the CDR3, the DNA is TGCGCCAGCAGCAATACAGGGGGCCTCGGCTATGGCTACACCTTC. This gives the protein CASSNTGGLGYGYTF.

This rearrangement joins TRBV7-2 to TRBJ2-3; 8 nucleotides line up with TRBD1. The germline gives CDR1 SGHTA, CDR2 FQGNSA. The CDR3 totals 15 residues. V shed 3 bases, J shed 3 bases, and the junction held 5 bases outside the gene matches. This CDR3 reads CASSFYGQGTDTQYF. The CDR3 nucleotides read TGTGCCAGCAGCTTTTACGGACAGGGAACAGATACGCAGTATTTT. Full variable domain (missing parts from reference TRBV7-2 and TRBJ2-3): GAGVSQSPSNKVTEKGKDVELRCDPISGHTALYWYRQSLGQGLEFLIYFQGNSAPDKSGLPSDRFSAERTGGSVSTLTIQRTQQEDSAVYLCASSFYGQGTDTQYFGPGTRLTVL.

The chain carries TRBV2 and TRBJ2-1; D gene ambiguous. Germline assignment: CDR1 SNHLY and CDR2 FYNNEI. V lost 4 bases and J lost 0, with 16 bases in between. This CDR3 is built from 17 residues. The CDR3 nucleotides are TGTGCCAGCAGTGCCCGACGTACACTGGACTCCTACAATGAGCAGTTCTTC. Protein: CASSARRTLDSYNEQFF.

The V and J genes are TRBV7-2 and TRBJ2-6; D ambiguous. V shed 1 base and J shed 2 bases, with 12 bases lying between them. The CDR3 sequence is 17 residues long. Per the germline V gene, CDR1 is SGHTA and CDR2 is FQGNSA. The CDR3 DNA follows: TGTGCCAGCAGCTTAGTAATATGGAAGACTGGGGCCAACGTCCTGACTTTC. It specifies CASSLVIWKTGANVLTF.

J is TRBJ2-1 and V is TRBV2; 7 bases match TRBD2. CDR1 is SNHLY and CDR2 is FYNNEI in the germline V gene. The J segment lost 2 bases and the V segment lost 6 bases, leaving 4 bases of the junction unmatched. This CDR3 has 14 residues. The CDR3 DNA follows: TGTGCCAGCAGAAGAGCGGGAACCTACAATGAGCAGTTCTTC. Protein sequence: CASRRAGTYNEQFF. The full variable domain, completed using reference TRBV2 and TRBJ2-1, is EPEVTQTPSHQVTQMGQEVILRCVPISNHLYFYWYRQILGQKVEFLVSFYNNEISEKSEIFDDQFSVERPDGSNFTLKIRSTKLEDSAMYFCASRRAGTYNEQFFGPGTRLTVL.

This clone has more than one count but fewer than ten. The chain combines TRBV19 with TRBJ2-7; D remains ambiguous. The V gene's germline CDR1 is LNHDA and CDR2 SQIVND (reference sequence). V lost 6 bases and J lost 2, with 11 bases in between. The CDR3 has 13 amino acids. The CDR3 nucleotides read TGTGCCAGTAGCAACGATCTCACCTACGAGCAGTACTTC. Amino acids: CASSNDLTYEQYF. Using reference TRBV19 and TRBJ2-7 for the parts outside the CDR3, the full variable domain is DGGITQSPKYLFRKEGQNVTLSCEQNLNHDAMYWYRQDPGQGLRLIYYSQIVNDFQKGDIAEGYSVSREKKESFPLTVTSAQKNPTAFYLCASSNDLTYEQYFGPGTRLTVT.

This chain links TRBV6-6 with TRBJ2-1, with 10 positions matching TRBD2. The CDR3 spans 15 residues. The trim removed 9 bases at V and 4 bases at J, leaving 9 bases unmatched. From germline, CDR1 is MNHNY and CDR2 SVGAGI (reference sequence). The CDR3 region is CASSQGLAAYNEQFF. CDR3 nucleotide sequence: TGTGCCAGTAGTCAAGGACTAGCGGCTTACAATGAGCAGTTCTTC.

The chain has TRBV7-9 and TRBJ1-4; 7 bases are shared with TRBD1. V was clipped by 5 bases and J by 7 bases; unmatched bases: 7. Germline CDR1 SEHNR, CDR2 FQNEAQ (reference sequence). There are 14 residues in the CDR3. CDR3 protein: CASSLQGSAEKLFF. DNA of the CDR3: TGTGCCAGCAGCCTACAGGGGTCGGCTGAAAAACTGTTTTTT. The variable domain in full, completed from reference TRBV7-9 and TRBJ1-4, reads DTGVSQNPRHKITKRGQNVTFRCDPISEHNRLYWYRQTLGQGPEFLTYFQNEAQLEKSRLLSDRFSAERPKGSFSTLEIQRTEQGDSAMYLCASSLQGSAEKLFFGSGTQLSVL.

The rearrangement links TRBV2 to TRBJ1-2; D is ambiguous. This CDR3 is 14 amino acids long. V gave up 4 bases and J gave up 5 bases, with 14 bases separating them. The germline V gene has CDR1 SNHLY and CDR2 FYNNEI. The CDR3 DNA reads TGTGCCAGCAGTGTAGAAGGGTTAGGGTATGGCTACACCTTC. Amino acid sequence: CASSVEGLGYGYTF.

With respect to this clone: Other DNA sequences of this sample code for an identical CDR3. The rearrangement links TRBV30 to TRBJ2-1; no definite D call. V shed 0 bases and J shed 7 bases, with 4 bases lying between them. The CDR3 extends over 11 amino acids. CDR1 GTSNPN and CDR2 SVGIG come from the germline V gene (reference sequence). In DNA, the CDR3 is TGTGCCTGGAGTGTAGCAAATGAGCAGTTCTTC. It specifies CAWSVANEQFF.

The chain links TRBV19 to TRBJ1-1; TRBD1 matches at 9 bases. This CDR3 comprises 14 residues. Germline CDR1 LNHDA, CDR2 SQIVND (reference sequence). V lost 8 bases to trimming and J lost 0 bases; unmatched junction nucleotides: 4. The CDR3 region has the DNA TGTGCCAGTGGAAGGGACAGGGTGAACACTGAAGCTTTCTTT. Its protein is CASGRDRVNTEAFF.

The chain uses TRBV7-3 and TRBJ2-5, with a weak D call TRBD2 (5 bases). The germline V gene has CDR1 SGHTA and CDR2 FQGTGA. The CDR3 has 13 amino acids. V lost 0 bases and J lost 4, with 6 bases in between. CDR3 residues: CASSLTRGETQYF. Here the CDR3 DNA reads TGTGCCAGCAGCTTAACACGGGGAGAGACCCAGTACTTC.

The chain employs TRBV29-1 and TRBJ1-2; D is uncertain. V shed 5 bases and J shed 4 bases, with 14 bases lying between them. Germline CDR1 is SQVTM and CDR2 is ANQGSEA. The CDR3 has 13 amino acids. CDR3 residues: CSVFSQGSYGYTF. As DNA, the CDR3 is TGCAGCGTTTTTAGCCAAGGTAGCTATGGCTACACCTTC.

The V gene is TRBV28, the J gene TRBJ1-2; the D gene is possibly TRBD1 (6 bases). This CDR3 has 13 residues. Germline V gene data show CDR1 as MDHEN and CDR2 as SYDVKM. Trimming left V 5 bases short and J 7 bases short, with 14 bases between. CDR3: CASSPAGAGGYTF. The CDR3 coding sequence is TGTGCCAGCAGTCCCGCGGGGGCAGGTGGCTACACCTTC.